The 13 T cell receptor beta chains reported below all come from one sample, sequenced in a study of a mutant IDH1 vaccine in newly diagnosed glioma (TCRdb year 2021). The library was produced with the immunoSEQ multiplex PCR assay. Drawn from immuneACCESS, this table holds only the in-frame rearrangements with V and J called that TCRdb kept. Clones are partly lost; checked studies trace under half to an unresolved V gene and leave the rest unexplained. The sample data list 10,000 to 15,000 clones, and about 80% of these were observed just once. The top ten clonotypes cover less than 5% of the sample. Their cognate antigens are unknown. Sample time point, as interpreted from the label and publication: week 47, end of study. Each vaccine dose, consisting of 300 ug of a 20-mer mutant IDH1 peptide in Montanide, was administered subcutaneously with topical imiquimod. The starting material was PBMCs, obtained from a glioma patient whose treatment included an IDH1 peptide vaccine. These receptors were obtained from a woman aged 40-49 years with glioma.

The chain uses TRBV27 and TRBJ2-3; D remains ambiguous. Germline lookup yields CDR1 MNHEY and CDR2 SMNVEV (reference sequence). The CDR3 loop spans 14 amino acids. The V end was cut by 3 bases, the J end by 6 bases, with 13 bases between. CDR3 nucleotide sequence: TGTGCCAGCAGTTTTCGGGCCCCGGCGGATACGCAGTATTTT. Translation gives CASSFRAPADTQYF.

This clone was counted only a few times. This rearrangement joins TRBV29-1 to TRBJ2-4; TRBD1 matches at 7 bases. Trimming cost V 4 bases and J 7 bases; bases outside gene matches: 4. Germline CDR1 reads SQVTM; CDR2 reads ANQGSEA. The CDR3 is 12 residues long. CDR3 loop: CSVVPQGNIQYF. The CDR3 nucleotides read TGCAGCGTTGTTCCACAGGGGAACATTCAGTACTTC.

The chain uses TRBV9 and TRBJ2-4, with 10 bases that match TRBD2. This CDR3 has 15 amino acids. V trimming: 4 bases; J trimming: 7 bases; junction bases outside the gene matches: 8. Per germline, CDR1 SGDLS and CDR2 YYNGEE. The CDR3 nucleotides read TGTGCCAGCAGCTTAAGCGGGGGGGCGCCGAACATTCAGTACTTC. Amino acids: CASSLSGGAPNIQYF.

In its sample, this clone was seen once. This sequence joins TRBV7-9 and TRBJ2-4; 9 bases are a match to TRBD1. Germline V gene data show CDR1 as SEHNR and CDR2 as FQNEAQ (reference sequence). The junction had 10 bases not matched to a gene; V was cut back by 3 bases and J by 4 bases. The CDR3 extends over 17 amino acids. The CDR3 sequence is CASSFAGSQGAKNIQYF. Written as DNA, the CDR3 is TGTGCCAGCAGCTTCGCCGGGTCACAGGGGGCTAAAAACATTCAGTACTTC.

The chain has TRBV11-2 and TRBJ2-1, with D possibly TRBD2 on 5 matching bases. The length of the CDR3 is 15 residues. Per the germline V gene, CDR1 is SGHAT and CDR2 is FQNNGV. Trimming shortened V by 5 bases and J by 4 bases, and 15 bases separated the two germline ends. The CDR3 nucleotides are TGTGCCAGCAGCCCCCTCGGAGGCAGGTACAATGAGCAGTTCTTC. This sequence encodes CASSPLGGRYNEQFF.

This rearrangement joins TRBV2 to TRBJ2-1; tentative D call: TRBD2 (6 bases). The CDR3 consists of 14 residues. Germline-derived CDR1 and CDR2 are SNHLY and FYNNEI. Trimming stripped 0 bases from V and 10 bases from J, with 13 bases between. CDR3 sequence reads: CASSEALPGDEQFF. The CDR3 coding sequence is TGTGCCAGCAGTGAAGCGCTTCCGGGGGACGAGCAGTTCTTC.

The CDR3 DNA reads as TGTGCTAGTGGTTTGTGGCTGGGAGGGGTCTCTGGAAACACCATATATTTT. Amino acids: CASGLWLGGVSGNTIYF. V usage is TRBV12-5 and J usage is TRBJ1-3; maybe TRBD1 (5 bases). V shed 2 bases and J shed 0 bases, with 14 bases lying between them. The CDR3 sequence is 17 residues long. CDR1 is LGHNT and CDR2 is FRNRAP in the germline V gene.

The chain uses TRBV6-5 and TRBJ1-6; D unresolved. The germline V and J ends were trimmed by 0 bases and 11 bases, with 8 bases remaining between them. CDR1 is MNHEY, CDR2 SVGAGI, per germline. This CDR3 spans 13 amino acids. CDR3 protein: CASSYSRLTPLHF. DNA of the CDR3: TGTGCCAGCAGTTACTCGAGGTTGACACCCCTCCACTTT.

This rearrangement joins TRBV2 to TRBJ1-3; D gene uncertain. CDR1 and CDR2 (germline): SNHLY, FYNNEI. With 1 base removed from V and 3 bases from J, the gap between germline ends came to 7 bases. This CDR3 is built from 14 residues. CDR3: CASSEEGIGNTIYF. In nucleotides, the CDR3 is TGTGCCAGCAGTGAAGAAGGGATTGGAAACACCATATATTTT.

The rearrangement uses TRBV30 and TRBJ1-1; no definite D call. This CDR3 region has 13 residues. With 0 bases removed from V and 7 bases from J, the gap between germline ends came to 12 bases. Per germline, CDR1 GTSNPN and CDR2 SVGIG (reference sequence). The CDR3 is CAWSVHSTDEAFF. The CDR3 nucleotides read TGTGCCTGGAGTGTACACAGTACCGATGAAGCTTTCTTT.

V is TRBV11-2 and J is TRBJ2-3; D gene ambiguous. The V and J ends lost 1 base and 7 bases respectively, with 3 bases between them. There are 11 residues in the CDR3. Germline V gene lookup returns CDR1 SGHAT and CDR2 FQNNGV. The CDR3 here is CASSLVNTQYF. In DNA form, the CDR3 reads TGTGCCAGCAGCTTAGTGAATACGCAGTATTTT.

This clone appeared a few times. The genes are TRBV7-8 and TRBJ2-1, with TRBD2 identical over 7 bases. Trimming at V came to 5 bases and at J to 0 bases, leaving 4 bases not matched to a gene. The CDR3 spans 15 residues. The germline V gene has CDR1 SGHVS and CDR2 FQNEAQ. CDR3 loop: CASSVSGNSYNEQFF. The DNA of the CDR3 is TGTGCCAGCAGCGTAAGCGGGAACTCCTACAATGAGCAGTTCTTC.

This chain links TRBV4-3 with TRBJ1-4; D call uncertain. CDR1 and CDR2 (germline): LGHNA, YSLEER. Trimming removed 5 bases from V and 8 bases from J, with 12 bases in between. This CDR3 has 13 residues. As DNA, the CDR3 is TGCGCCAGCAGCGACGGACGGACCGAAAAACTGTTTTTT. Its translation is CASSDGRTEKLFF.